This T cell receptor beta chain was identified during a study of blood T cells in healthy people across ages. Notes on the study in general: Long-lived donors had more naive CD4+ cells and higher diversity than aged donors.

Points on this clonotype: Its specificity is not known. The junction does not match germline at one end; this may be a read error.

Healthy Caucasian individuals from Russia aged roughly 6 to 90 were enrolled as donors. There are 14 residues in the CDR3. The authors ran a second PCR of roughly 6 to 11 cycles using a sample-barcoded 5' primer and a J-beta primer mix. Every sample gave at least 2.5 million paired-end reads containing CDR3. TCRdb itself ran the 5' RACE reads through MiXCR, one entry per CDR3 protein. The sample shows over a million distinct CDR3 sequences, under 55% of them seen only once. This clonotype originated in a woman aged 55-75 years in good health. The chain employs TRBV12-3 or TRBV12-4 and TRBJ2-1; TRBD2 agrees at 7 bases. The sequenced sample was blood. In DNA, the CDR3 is TGTGCCAGCAGTCTAGCGGACCCTACGGATGAGCAGTTCTTC. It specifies CASSLADPTDEQFF.